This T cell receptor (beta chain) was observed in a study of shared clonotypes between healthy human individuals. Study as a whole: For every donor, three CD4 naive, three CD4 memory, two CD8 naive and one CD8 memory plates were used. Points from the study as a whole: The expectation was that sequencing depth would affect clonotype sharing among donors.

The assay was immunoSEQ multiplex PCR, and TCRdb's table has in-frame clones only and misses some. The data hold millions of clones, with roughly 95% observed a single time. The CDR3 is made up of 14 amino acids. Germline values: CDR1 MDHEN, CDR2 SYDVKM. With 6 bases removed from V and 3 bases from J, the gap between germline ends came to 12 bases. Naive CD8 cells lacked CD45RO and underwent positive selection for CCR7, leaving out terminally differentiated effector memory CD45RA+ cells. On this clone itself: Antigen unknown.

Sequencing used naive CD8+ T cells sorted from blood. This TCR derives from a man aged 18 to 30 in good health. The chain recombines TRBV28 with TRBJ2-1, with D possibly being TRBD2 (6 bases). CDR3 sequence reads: CASRTGTDYNEQFF. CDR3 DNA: TGTGCCAGCAGAACCGGGACTGACTACAATGAGCAGTTCTTC.